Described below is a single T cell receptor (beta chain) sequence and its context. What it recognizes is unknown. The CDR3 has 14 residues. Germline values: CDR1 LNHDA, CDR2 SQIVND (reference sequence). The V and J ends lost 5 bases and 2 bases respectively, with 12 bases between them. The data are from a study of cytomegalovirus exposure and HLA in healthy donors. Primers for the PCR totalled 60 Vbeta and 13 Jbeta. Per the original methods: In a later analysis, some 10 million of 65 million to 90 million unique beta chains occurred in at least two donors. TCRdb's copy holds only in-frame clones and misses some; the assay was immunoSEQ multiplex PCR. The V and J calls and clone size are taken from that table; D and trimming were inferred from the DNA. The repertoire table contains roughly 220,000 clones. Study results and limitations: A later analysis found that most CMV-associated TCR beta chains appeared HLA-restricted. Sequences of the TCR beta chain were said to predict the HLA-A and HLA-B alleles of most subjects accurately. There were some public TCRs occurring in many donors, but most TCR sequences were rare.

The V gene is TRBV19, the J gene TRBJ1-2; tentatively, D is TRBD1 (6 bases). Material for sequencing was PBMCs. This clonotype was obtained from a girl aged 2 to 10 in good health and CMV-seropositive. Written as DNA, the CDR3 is TGTGCCAGTAGTTACAGGGAGATGAACTATGGCTACACCTTC. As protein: CASSYREMNYGYTF.